This T cell receptor (beta chain) was recovered during a study of cytomegalovirus exposure and HLA in healthy donors. PCR employed 60 Vbeta and 13 Jbeta primers. Repertoires were generated with immunoSEQ multiplex PCR, while TCRdb's copy carries only in-frame clones and drops some. The sample has approximately 110,000 clones, 73% seen once. Trimming pared 0 bases from V and 2 bases from J, leaving 8 bases between. This CDR3 spans 14 amino acids. Germline assignment: CDR1 SEHNR and CDR2 FQNEAQ (reference sequence). Sample: PBMCs. The chain carries TRBV7-9 and TRBJ2-7; D is ambiguous. This clonotype was sampled from a woman in her forties in good health and CMV-seronegative. The CDR3 sequence: CASSLAGRPYEQYF. Here the CDR3 DNA reads TGTGCCAGCAGCTTAGCAGGCAGGCCCTACGAGCAGTACTTC.